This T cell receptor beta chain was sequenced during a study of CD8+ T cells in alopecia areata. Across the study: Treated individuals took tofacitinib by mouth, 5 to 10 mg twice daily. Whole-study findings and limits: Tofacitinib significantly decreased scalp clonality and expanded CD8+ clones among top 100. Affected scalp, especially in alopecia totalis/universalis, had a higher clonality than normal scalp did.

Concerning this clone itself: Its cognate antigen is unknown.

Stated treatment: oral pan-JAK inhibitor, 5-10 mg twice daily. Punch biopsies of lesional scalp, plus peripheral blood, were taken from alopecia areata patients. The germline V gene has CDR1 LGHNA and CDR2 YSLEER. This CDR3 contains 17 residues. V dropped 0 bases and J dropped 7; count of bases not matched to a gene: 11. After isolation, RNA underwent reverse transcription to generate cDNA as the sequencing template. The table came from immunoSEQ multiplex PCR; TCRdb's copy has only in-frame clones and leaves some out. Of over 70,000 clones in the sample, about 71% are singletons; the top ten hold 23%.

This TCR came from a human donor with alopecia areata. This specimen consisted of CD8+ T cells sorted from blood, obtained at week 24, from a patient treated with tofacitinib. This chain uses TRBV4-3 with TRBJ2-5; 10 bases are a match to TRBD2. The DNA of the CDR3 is TGCGCCAGCAGCCAAGATCGGGGCCAGCGGGGGGGCGGGACCCAGTACTTC. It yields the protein CASSQDRGQRGGGTQYF.